The 15 T cell receptor beta chains below were found in one sample sequenced in a study of tumor-infiltrating lymphocytes in primary liver carcinoma. Constant-region priming of approximately 0.55 ug total RNA yielded TCR beta cDNA. It was through three nested multiplex PCR rounds of slightly modified ARM-PCR that TCR beta libraries arose. With TRBV1-TRBV30 forward primers and a C-beta reverse primer, the first two PCR rounds were run for about 10 cycles each. Via MiXCR, TCRdb re-called the multiplex PCR reads, giving one row per CDR3 protein. The sample holds hundreds of thousands of distinct CDR3 sequences, approximately 58% seen once. It was unsorted whole blood that yielded blood RNA, and germline DNA was also extracted. Input material: peripheral blood. Receptors were obtained from a woman in her twenties or thirties with primary liver carcinoma and hepatitis B virus infection.

As regards this clonotype: One base away lies a much larger clone, so this may be a sequencing read error. The chain combines TRBV11-2 with TRBJ2-5, with D perhaps TRBD2 (6 bases). Germline V gene sequence: CDR1 SGHAT, CDR2 FQNNGV. The CDR3 spans 16 residues. CDR3 protein: CASRSRDSAHQGTQYF. DNA of the CDR3: TGTGCCAGCAGATCCCGGGACTCGGCCCACCAAGGGACCCAGTACTTC.

This clonotype was counted ten times or more. This sequence joins TRBV11-1 and TRBJ2-5, with D unresolved. Germline V gene sequence: CDR1 SGHAT, CDR2 FQDESV (reference sequence). The CDR3 totals 12 residues. Trimming removed 5 bases at V and 6 bases at J, with 10 bases between. The CDR3 DNA reads as TGTGCCAGCAGCCGCTCAACTAAGACCCAGTACTTC. It yields the protein CASSRSTKTQYF.

Details on this clonotype: This clone may be a read error of a much larger clone one base away. The V and J genes are TRBV11-2 and TRBJ2-7; 9 positions agree with TRBD1. The CDR3 extends over 15 amino acids. The germline gives CDR1 SGHAT, CDR2 FQNNGV. The DNA for the CDR3 is TGTGGCAGCAGCTTACGATGGACAGGGGAAAACGAGCAGTACTTC. Residues: CGSSLRWTGENEQYF. The variable domain in full, completed from reference TRBV11-2 and TRBJ2-7, reads EAGVAQSPRYKIIEKRQSVAFWCNPISGHATLYWYQQILGQGPKLLIQFQNNGVVDDSQLPKDRFSAERLKGVDSTLKIQPAKLEDSAVYLCGSSLRWTGENEQYFGPGTRLTVT.

This clonotype has more than one count but fewer than ten. This chain uses TRBV6-5 with TRBJ2-5; 9 nucleotides align to TRBD2. Trimming at V came to 0 bases and at J to 2 bases, leaving 7 bases not matched to a gene. The CDR3 is 17 amino acids. From germline, CDR1 is MNHEY and CDR2 SVGAGI. The CDR3 DNA reads as TGTGCCAGCAGTTACTCCGGGCTAGCGGGAATACAAGAGACCCAGTACTTC. This codes for CASSYSGLAGIQETQYF.

V is TRBV6-5 and J is TRBJ1-6; D is uncertain. The V gene lost 2 bases and the J gene lost 6 bases, with 8 bases spanning the gap. The germline CDR1 and CDR2 sequences are MNHEY and SVGAGI. The CDR3 has 14 residues. The CDR3 reads CASSYGWTNSPLHF. CDR3 nucleotide sequence: TGTGCCAGCAGTTACGGCTGGACTAATTCACCCCTCCACTTT.

In its sample, this clonotype was seen once. The rearrangement uses TRBV29-1 and TRBJ2-5, with 13 nucleotides matching TRBD2. The CDR3 runs to 14 residues. Germline trimming cut 7 bases from V and 9 bases from J; bases unmatched to any gene: 11. Germline V gene sequence: CDR1 SQVTM, CDR2 ANQGSEA. CDR3 nucleotides: TGCAGCGCCACCTGGACTAGCGGGAGTACGCCCCAGTACTTC. Amino acids: CSATWTSGSTPQYF.

On this clonotype itself: The junction does not match germline at one end; this may be a read error. The rearrangement links TRBV29-1 to TRBJ2-3; D might be TRBD2 (5 bases). Germline V gene lookup returns CDR1 SQVTM and CDR2 ANQGSEA. The CDR3 totals 13 residues. This CDR3 reads CSARSSTRNTQYF. The CDR3 nucleotides are TGTAGCGCCCGGTCTAGTACCCGCAATACGCAGTATTTT.

The table lists this clonotype with many counts. This chain connects TRBV11-2 to TRBJ2-4; 8 nucleotides match TRBD1. Germline assignment: CDR1 SGHAT and CDR2 FQNNGV. CDR3 length: 16 amino acids. V lost 5 bases, J lost 4 bases, and 10 bases stayed unmatched. CDR3 amino acids: CASSPIRGRGKNIQYF. The CDR3 DNA follows: TGTGCCAGCAGCCCAATCAGGGGGCGCGGGAAAAACATTCAGTACTTC.

At least ten counts were recorded for this clonotype. The chain joins TRBV29-1 to TRBJ1-1; weak D call: TRBD1 (6 bases). Germline values: CDR1 SQVTM, CDR2 ANQGSEA. The CDR3 loop spans 13 amino acids. The CDR3 DNA follows: TGCAGTGTTCAGGGGAGGGGGAACACTGAAGCTTTCTTT. It is translated as CSVQGRGNTEAFF.

Concerning this clonotype: It may be a read error: a sequence one base away is much more abundant. The CDR3 spells CATWDLQEIQYF. For the CDR3, the DNA is TGTGCCACCTGGGACTTGCAAGAGATCCAGTACTTC. The J gene is TRBJ2-5, the V gene TRBV6-2 or TRBV6-3; D might be TRBD2 (6 bases). From germline, CDR1 is MNHEY and CDR2 SVGEGT. The CDR3 has 12 amino acids.

Of note for this clonotype: Just one base apart from a much larger clone, this may be a read error. The chain uses TRBV12-3 or TRBV12-4 and TRBJ2-5; D assignment may be TRBD1 or TRBD2 (5 bases each). The CDR3 is 12 amino acids. Written as DNA, the CDR3 is TGTGCCTCATCCGGGGCGCAAGAGATCCAGTACTTC. It specifies CASSGAQEIQYF.

The rearrangement links TRBV28 to TRBJ1-5; D gene uncertain. The CDR3 has 17 residues. The V end lost 1 base, the J end lost 5 bases, and 18 bases lay between the germline ends. CDR1 and CDR2 from the germline V gene are MDHEN and SYDVKM. The CDR3 here is CASSLYSYLTADQPQHF. The CDR3 nucleotides are TGTGCCAGCAGTTTATACTCTTATCTCACTGCCGATCAGCCCCAGCATTTT.

The chain carries TRBV7-9 and TRBJ2-3; 7 positions agree with TRBD1. CDR1 and CDR2 from the germline V gene are SEHNR and FQNEAQ (reference sequence). The V and J ends lost 6 bases and 5 bases, in that order; junction bases with no gene match: 8. This CDR3 comprises 14 residues. CDR3 sequence: CASSFTGVIDTQYF. CDR3 in DNA: TGTGCCAGCAGTTTTACAGGGGTCATAGATACGCAGTATTTT.

Note on this clonotype: One end of the junction fails to match germline, which may point to a read error. The chain's CDR3 is CASSEWTTPYNEQLF. CDR3 DNA: TGTGCCAGCAGTGAGTGGACCACCCCCTACAATGAGCAGCTCTTC. The gene calls are TRBV6-1 and TRBJ2-1, with D unclear. Germline-derived CDR1 and CDR2 are MNHNS and SASEGT. The CDR3 has 15 residues.

The CDR3 loop is CASSSRTSGRTQETQYF. The DNA of the CDR3 is TGTGCCAGTAGCAGCAGGACTAGCGGGAGGACTCAAGAGACCCAGTACTTC. This chain joins TRBV12-3 or TRBV12-4 and TRBJ2-5; 14 nucleotides agree with TRBD2. V shed 9 bases, J shed 2 bases, and the junction held 11 bases outside the gene matches. The CDR3 is 17 amino acids.